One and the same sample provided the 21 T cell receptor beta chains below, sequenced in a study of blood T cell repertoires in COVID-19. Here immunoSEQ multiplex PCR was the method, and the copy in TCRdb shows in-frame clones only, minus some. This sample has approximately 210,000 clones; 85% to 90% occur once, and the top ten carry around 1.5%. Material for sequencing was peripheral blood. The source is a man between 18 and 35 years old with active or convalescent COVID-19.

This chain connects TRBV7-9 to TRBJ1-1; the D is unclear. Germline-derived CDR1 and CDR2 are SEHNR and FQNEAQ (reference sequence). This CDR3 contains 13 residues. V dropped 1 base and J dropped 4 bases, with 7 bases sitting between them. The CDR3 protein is CASSLDLVTEAFF. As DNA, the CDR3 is TGTGCCAGCAGCTTAGACCTAGTCACTGAAGCTTTCTTT.

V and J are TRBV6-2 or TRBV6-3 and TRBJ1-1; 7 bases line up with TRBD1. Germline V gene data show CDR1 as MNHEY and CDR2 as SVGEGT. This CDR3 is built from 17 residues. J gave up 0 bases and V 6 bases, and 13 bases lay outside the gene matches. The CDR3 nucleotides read TGTGCCAGCAGCCCTCTCGAAACAGGGGTGGTGAACACTGAAGCTTTCTTT. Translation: CASSPLETGVVNTEAFF.

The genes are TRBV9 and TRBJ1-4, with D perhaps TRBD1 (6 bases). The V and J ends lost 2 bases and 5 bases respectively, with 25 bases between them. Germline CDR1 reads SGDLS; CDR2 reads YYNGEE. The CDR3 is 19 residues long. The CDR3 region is CASSVEDRIRLYHNEKLFF. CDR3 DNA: TGTGCCAGCAGCGTCGAGGACAGAATACGCCTATACCACAATGAAAAACTGTTTTTT.

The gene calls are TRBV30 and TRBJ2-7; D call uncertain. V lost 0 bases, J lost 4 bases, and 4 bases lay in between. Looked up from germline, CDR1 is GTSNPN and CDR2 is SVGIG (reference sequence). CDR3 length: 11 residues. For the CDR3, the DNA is TGTGCCTGGAGTGTGCAGTACGAGCAGTACTTC. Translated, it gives CAWSVQYEQYF.

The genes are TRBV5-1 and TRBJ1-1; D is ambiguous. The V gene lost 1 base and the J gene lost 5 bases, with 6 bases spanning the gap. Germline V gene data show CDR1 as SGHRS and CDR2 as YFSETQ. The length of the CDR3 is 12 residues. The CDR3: CASSLKRTEAFF. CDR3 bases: TGCGCCAGCAGCTTGAAGAGAACTGAAGCTTTCTTT.

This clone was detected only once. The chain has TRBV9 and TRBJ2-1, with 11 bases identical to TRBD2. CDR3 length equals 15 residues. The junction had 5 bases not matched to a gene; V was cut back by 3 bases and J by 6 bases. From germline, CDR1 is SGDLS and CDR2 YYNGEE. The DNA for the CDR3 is TGTGCCAGCAGCGGCGGACTAGCGGGCCCCAATGAGCAGTTCTTC. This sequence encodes CASSGGLAGPNEQFF.

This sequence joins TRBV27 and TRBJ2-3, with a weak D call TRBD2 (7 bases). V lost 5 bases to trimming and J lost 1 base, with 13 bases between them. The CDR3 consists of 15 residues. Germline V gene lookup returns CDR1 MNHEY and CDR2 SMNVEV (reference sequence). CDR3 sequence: CASSRGGSRTDTQYF. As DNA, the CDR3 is TGTGCCAGCAGTAGGGGGGGGTCTCGCACAGATACGCAGTATTTT.

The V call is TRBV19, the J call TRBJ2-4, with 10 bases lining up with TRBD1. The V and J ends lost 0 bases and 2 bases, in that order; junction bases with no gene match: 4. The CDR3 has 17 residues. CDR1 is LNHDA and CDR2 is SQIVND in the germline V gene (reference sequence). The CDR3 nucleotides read TGTGCCAGTAGTATAGATTGGACAGGGGGTTCCAAAAACATTCAGTACTTC. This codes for CASSIDWTGGSKNIQYF.

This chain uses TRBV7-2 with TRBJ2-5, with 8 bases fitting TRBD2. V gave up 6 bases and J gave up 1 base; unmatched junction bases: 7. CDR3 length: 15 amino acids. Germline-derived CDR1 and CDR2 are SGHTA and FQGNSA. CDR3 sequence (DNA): TGTGCCAGCAGTCGACTGACTAGCGCCCAAGAGACCCAGTACTTC. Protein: CASSRLTSAQETQYF.

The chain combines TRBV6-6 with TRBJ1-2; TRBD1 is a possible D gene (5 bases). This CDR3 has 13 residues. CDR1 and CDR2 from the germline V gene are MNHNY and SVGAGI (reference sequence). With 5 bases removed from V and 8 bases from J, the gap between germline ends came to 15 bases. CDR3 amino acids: CASSADSSRGYTF. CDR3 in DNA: TGTGCCAGCAGTGCCGACAGCTCGAGGGGCTACACCTTC.

The CDR3 region has the DNA TGTGCCAGCAGCTTAGCAGGCGGAGCTAGCACAGATACGCAGTATTTT. Protein: CASSLAGGASTDTQYF. The genes are TRBV7-8 and TRBJ2-3; no clear D. Germline lookup yields CDR1 SGHVS and CDR2 FQNEAQ. Trimming cost V 0 bases and J 0 bases, with 10 bases left between them. The CDR3 runs to 16 residues.

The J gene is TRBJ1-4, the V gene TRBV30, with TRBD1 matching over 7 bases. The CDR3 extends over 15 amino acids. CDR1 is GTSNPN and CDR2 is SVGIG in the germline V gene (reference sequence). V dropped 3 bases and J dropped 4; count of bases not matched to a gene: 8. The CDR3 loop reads CAWSLGQTLNEKLFF. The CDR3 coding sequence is TGTGCCTGGAGCCTGGGACAGACCCTTAATGAAAAACTGTTTTTT.

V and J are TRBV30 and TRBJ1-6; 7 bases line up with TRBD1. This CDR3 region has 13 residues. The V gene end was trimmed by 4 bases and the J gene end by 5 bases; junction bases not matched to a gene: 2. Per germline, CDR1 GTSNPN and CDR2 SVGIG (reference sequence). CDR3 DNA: TGTGCCTGGACGGGACAGCATAATTCACCCCTCCACTTT. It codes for CAWTGQHNSPLHF.

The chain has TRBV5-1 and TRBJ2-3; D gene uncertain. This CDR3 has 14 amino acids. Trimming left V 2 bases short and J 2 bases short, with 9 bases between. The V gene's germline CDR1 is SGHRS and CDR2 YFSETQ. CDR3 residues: CASSFTRPTDTQYF. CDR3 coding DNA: TGCGCCAGCAGCTTTACCAGGCCCACAGATACGCAGTATTTT.

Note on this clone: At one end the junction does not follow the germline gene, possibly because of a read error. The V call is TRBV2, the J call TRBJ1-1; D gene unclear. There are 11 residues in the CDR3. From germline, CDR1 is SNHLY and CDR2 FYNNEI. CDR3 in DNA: TGTGCCAGCAGTGAAGCGTACTACGGCCTCTTT. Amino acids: CASSEAYYGLF.

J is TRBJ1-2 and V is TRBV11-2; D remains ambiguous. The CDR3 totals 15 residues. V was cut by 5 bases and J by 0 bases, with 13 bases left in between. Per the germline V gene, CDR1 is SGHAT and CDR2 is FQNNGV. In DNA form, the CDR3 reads TGTGCCAGCAGCCGTCGAGAGCAAGCTAACTATGGCTACACCTTC. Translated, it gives CASSRREQANYGYTF. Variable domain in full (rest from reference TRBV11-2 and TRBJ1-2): EAGVAQSPRYKIIEKRQSVAFWCNPISGHATLYWYQQILGQGPKLLIQFQNNGVVDDSQLPKDRFSAERLKGVDSTLKIQPAKLEDSAVYLCASSRREQANYGYTFGSGTRLTVV.

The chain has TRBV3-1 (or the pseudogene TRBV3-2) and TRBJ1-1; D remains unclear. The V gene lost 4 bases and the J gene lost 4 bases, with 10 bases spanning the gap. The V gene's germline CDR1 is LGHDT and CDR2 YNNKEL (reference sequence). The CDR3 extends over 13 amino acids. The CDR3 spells CASSRVRGTEAFF. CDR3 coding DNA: TGTGCCAGCAGCCGCGTCCGGGGCACTGAAGCTTTCTTT.

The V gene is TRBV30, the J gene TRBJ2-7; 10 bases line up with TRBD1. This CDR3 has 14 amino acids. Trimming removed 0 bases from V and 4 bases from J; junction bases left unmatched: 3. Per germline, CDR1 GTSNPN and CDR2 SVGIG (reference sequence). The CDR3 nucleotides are TGTGCCTGGAGTGTGGGGACAGGGGTTTACGAGCAGTACTTC. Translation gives CAWSVGTGVYEQYF.

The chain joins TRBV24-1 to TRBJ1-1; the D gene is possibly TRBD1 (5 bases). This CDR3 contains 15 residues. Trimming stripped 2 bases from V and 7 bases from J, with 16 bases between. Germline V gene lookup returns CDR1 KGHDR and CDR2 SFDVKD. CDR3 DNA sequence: TGTGCCACCAGTGATTCGCGGGGCGTATCAGTTGAAGCTTTCTTT. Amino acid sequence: CATSDSRGVSVEAFF.

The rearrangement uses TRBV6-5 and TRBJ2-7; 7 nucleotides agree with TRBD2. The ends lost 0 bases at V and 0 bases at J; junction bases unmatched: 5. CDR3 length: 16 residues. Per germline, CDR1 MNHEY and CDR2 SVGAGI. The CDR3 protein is CASSYSSSGSSYEQYF. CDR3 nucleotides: TGTGCCAGCAGTTACTCCTCTAGCGGAAGCTCCTACGAGCAGTACTTC.

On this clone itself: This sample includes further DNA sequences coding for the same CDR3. This CDR3 reads CASSLTGSQETQYF. The CDR3 DNA follows: TGTGCCAGCAGCTTAACTGGCAGCCAAGAGACCCAGTACTTC. The rearrangement uses TRBV7-3 and TRBJ2-5; D unclear. The CDR3 covers 14 residues. V was clipped by 0 bases and J by 1 base, with 6 bases between them. Germline V gene lookup returns CDR1 SGHTA and CDR2 FQGTGA.